Listed here are 14 T cell receptor beta chains from one sample, sequenced in a study of shared clonotypes between healthy human individuals. CD8 cells classed as naive were CD45RO-negative and positively selected for CCR7, excluding terminally differentiated effector memory CD45RA+ cells. TCRdb keeps only in-frame clones here, not all; method: immunoSEQ multiplex PCR. The sample shows roughly 2 million clones, roughly 94% of them seen only once. The material sequenced was naive CD8+ T cells sorted from blood. These receptors came from a man aged 18 to 30 in good health.

This clone was seen only once. The chain recombines TRBV13 with TRBJ2-2; 8 bases are shared with TRBD1. The germline gives CDR1 PRHDT, CDR2 FYEKMQ (reference sequence). J was trimmed by 1 base and V by 5 bases; bases with no gene match: 6. CDR3 size: 16 residues. CDR3 bases: TGTGCCAGCAGCCCAATAGGACAGGGGAACACCGGGGAGCTGTTTTTT. Protein sequence: CASSPIGQGNTGELFF.

A remark on this clone: The sample contains more than one DNA sequence encoding this CDR3. This chain connects TRBV28 to TRBJ2-7; possibly TRBD2 for D (6 bases). Germline V gives CDR1 MDHEN, CDR2 SYDVKM. The germline V and J ends were trimmed by 3 bases and 1 base, with 13 bases remaining between them. This CDR3 comprises 15 residues. The CDR3: CASSFPPGGSYEQYF. CDR3 sequence (DNA): TGTGCCAGCAGTTTCCCTCCCGGGGGTTCCTACGAGCAGTACTTC.

The chain is built from TRBV27 and TRBJ2-2; perhaps TRBD1 as D (7 bases). Trimming stripped 2 bases from V and 5 bases from J, with 12 bases between. Germline V CDR1 and CDR2: MNHEY, SMNVEV (reference sequence). CDR3 length: 15 amino acids. This chain's CDR3 is CASSLGQGGTGELFF. CDR3 DNA: TGTGCCAGCAGTTTAGGGCAGGGGGGTACCGGGGAGCTGTTTTTT.

This chain joins TRBV4-1 and TRBJ2-1; perhaps TRBD2 as D (5 bases). Looked up from germline, CDR1 is MGHRA and CDR2 is YSYEKL. The CDR3 consists of 12 residues. V was pared by 0 bases and J by 11 bases, with 8 bases between. CDR3 residues: CASSQDRGKQFF. CDR3 DNA: TGCGCCAGCAGCCAAGATCGAGGGAAGCAGTTCTTC.

This chain joins TRBV5-6 and TRBJ1-1; D call uncertain. This CDR3 has 14 amino acids. Trimming shortened V by 0 bases and J by 4 bases, and 10 bases separated the two germline ends. Germline CDR1 is SGHDT and CDR2 is YYEEEE. CDR3 DNA sequence: TGTGCCAGCAGCTTGGAATCAACCGTCACTGAAGCTTTCTTT. Translated, it gives CASSLESTVTEAFF.

This chain connects TRBV11-2 to TRBJ2-3; 10 nucleotides match TRBD2. The germline gives CDR1 SGHAT, CDR2 FQNNGV. Germline trimming cut 5 bases from V and 5 bases from J; bases unmatched to any gene: 10. This CDR3 is 16 amino acids long. The CDR3 nucleotides are TGTGCCAGCAGCCCCCACCCAGCGGGAGGGGTAGATACGCAGTATTTT. Protein sequence: CASSPHPAGGVDTQYF. The variable domain in full, completed from reference TRBV11-2 and TRBJ2-3, reads EAGVAQSPRYKIIEKRQSVAFWCNPISGHATLYWYQQILGQGPKLLIQFQNNGVVDDSQLPKDRFSAERLKGVDSTLKIQPAKLEDSAVYLCASSPHPAGGVDTQYFGPGTRLTVL.

V and J are TRBV4-1 and TRBJ2-1, with 8 bases fitting TRBD2. This CDR3 is built from 15 residues. The germline V gene has CDR1 MGHRA and CDR2 YSYEKL. V lost 0 bases to trimming and J lost 9 bases; unmatched junction nucleotides: 7. The DNA of the CDR3 is TGCGCCAGCAGCCAAGAGCCCGGGGGGGTCTTTGAGCAGTTCTTC. Translation gives CASSQEPGGVFEQFF.

This clone showed up just once. This chain links TRBV4-1 with TRBJ1-2, with TRBD1 matching 10 bases. This CDR3 is 15 amino acids long. Germline CDR1 is MGHRA and CDR2 is YSYEKL. Losses at the gene ends were 4 bases for V and 4 bases for J; bases not matched to a gene: 6. The CDR3 reads CASSLNRQGAYGYTF. In nucleotides, the CDR3 is TGCGCCAGCAGCCTTAACCGACAGGGGGCCTATGGCTACACCTTC.

The chain's CDR3 is CASSERGAQSSTDTQYF. DNA of the CDR3: TGTGCCAGCAGCGAGCGGGGGGCCCAGTCTAGCACAGATACGCAGTATTTT. The rearrangement links TRBV13 to TRBJ2-3; 9 bases are shared with TRBD2. The CDR3 totals 17 residues. The germline V gene encodes CDR1 PRHDT and CDR2 FYEKMQ (reference sequence). V dropped 5 bases and J dropped 0; count of bases not matched to a gene: 9.

The chain joins TRBV5-4 to TRBJ1-1; 7 bases fit TRBD1. This CDR3 contains 14 residues. V lost 2 bases to trimming and J lost 3 bases; unmatched junction nucleotides: 4. CDR1 is SGHNT and CDR2 is YYREEE in the germline V gene (reference sequence). In nucleotides, the CDR3 is TGTGCCAGCAGCTTCGTAGGGGGCGACACTGAAGCTTTCTTT. Translating gives CASSFVGGDTEAFF. The variable domain in full, with the rest retrieved from reference TRBV5-4 and TRBJ1-1, is ETGVTQSPTHLIKTRGQQVTLRCSSQSGHNTVSWYQQALGQGPQFIFQYYREEENGRGNFPPRFSGLQFPNYSSELNVNALELDDSALYLCASSFVGGDTEAFFGQGTRLTVV.

Details on this clone: This specimen includes other DNA sequences encoding the same CDR3. The chain links TRBV27 to TRBJ1-5, with TRBD1 as a possible D gene (6 bases). The ends were cut back, 3 bases at V and 0 bases at J, with 6 bases in the middle. The CDR3 extends over 14 amino acids. The germline gives CDR1 MNHEY, CDR2 SMNVEV (reference sequence). CDR3 sequence: CASSLGASNQPQHF. The CDR3 DNA reads as TGTGCCAGCAGTTTGGGGGCTAGCAATCAGCCCCAGCATTTT.

The chain has TRBV27 and TRBJ2-3; 8 bases fit TRBD2. Germline V gene sequence: CDR1 MNHEY, CDR2 SMNVEV (reference sequence). The CDR3 runs 14 residues. Trimming at V came to 4 bases and at J to 3 bases, leaving 3 bases not matched to a gene. This CDR3 is CASSYGGGTDTQYF. CDR3 bases: TGTGCCAGCAGTTACGGGGGGGGGACAGATACGCAGTATTTT.

This chain uses TRBV6-1 with TRBJ2-7; D call uncertain. The V end lost 3 bases, the J end lost 0 bases, and 12 bases lay between the germline ends. Germline-derived CDR1 and CDR2 are MNHNS and SASEGT. The CDR3 length is 15 residues. DNA of the CDR3: TGTGCCAGCAGTGATTACCTTATGAGCTCCTACGAGCAGTACTTC. This gives the protein CASSDYLMSSYEQYF.

Regarding this clone: Other DNA sequences in the sample encode the same CDR3. The chain couples TRBV7-6 to TRBJ1-1; D remains unclear. Germline CDR1 SGHVS, CDR2 FNYEAQ. The CDR3 contains 15 residues. With 1 base removed from V and 0 bases from J, the gap between germline ends came to 9 bases. The CDR3 region has the DNA TGTGCCAGCAGCTTAGTCACAGAAATGAACACTGAAGCTTTCTTT. This translates into CASSLVTEMNTEAFF.